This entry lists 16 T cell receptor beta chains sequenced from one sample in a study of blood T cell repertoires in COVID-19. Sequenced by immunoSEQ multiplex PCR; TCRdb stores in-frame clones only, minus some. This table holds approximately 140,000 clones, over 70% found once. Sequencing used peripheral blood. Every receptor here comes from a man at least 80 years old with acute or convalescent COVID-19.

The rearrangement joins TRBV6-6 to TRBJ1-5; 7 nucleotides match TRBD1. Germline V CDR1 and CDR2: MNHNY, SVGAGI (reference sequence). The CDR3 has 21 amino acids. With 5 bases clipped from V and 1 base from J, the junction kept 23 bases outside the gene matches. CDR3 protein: CASSPGTVSKTDPLSNQPQHF. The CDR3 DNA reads TGTGCCAGCAGTCCGGGGACAGTATCCAAAACCGACCCCCTCAGCAATCAGCCCCAGCATTTT.

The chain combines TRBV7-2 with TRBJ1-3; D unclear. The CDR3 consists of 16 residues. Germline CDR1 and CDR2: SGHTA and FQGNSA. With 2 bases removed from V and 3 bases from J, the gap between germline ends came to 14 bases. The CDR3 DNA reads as TGTGCCAGCAGCTTAAGCCCCCCTGGGAGTGGAAACACCATATATTTT. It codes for CASSLSPPGSGNTIYF.

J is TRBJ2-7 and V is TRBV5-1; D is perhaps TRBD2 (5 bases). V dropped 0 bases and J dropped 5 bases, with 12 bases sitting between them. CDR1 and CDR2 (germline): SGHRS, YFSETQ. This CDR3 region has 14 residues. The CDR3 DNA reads TGCGCCAGCAGCTTGGGACCGGGGAGTGACGAGCAGTACTTC. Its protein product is CASSLGPGSDEQYF.

As DNA, the CDR3 is TGTGCCAGCAGCCACCTGCGGACAGGGGTGCTTCCCGGGGAGCTGTTTTTT. It codes for CASSHLRTGVLPGELFF. This chain connects TRBV3-1 (or the pseudogene TRBV3-2) to TRBJ2-2, with 9 nucleotides matching TRBD1. The junction had 11 bases not matched to a gene; V was cut back by 3 bases and J by 6 bases. Per germline, CDR1 LGHDT and CDR2 YNNKEL (reference sequence). The CDR3 has 17 amino acids.

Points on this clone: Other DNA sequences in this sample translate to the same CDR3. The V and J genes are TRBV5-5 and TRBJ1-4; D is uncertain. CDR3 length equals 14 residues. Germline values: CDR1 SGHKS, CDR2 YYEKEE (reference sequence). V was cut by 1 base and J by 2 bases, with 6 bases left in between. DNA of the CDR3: TGTGCCAGCAGCTTGTATCTGACTAATGAAAAACTGTTTTTT. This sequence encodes CASSLYLTNEKLFF.

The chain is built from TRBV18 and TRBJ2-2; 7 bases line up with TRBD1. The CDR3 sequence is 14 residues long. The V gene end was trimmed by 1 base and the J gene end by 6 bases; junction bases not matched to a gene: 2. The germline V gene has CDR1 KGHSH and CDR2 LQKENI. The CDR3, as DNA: TGTGCCAGCTCACCACAGGGGGCCCCCGGGGAGCTGTTTTTT. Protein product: CASSPQGAPGELFF.

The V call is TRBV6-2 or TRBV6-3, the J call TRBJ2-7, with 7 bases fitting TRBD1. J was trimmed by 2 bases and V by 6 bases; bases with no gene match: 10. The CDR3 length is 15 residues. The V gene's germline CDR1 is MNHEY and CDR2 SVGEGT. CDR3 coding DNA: TGTGCCAGCAGCTGGGCGACAGGGCCCCCCTACGAGCAGTACTTC. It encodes CASSWATGPPYEQYF.

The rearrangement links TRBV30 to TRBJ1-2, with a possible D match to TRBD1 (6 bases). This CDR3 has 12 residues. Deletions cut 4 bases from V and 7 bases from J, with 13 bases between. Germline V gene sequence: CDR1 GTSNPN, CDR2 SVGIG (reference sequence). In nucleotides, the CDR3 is TGTGCCTGGATAGGGGGGGCCCTTGGCTACACCTTC. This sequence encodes CAWIGGALGYTF.

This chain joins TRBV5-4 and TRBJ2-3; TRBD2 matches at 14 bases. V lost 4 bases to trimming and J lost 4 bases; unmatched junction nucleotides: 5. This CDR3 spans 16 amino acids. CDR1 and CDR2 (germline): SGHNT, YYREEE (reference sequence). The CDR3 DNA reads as TGTGCCAGCAGCCCCGGGACTAGCGGGGGCGCAGATACGCAGTATTTT. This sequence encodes CASSPGTSGGADTQYF.

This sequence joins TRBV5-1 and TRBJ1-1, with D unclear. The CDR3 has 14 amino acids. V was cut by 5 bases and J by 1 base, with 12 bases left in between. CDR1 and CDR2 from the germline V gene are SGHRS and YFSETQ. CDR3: CASSPGDSNTEAFF. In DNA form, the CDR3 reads TGCGCCAGCAGTCCGGGAGACTCGAACACTGAAGCTTTCTTT.

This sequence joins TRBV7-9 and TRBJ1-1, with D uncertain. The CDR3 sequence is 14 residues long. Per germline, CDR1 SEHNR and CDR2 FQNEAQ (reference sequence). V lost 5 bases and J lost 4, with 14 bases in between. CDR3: CASSPLLRGTEAFF. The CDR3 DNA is TGTGCCAGCAGCCCACTATTGCGGGGCACTGAAGCTTTCTTT.

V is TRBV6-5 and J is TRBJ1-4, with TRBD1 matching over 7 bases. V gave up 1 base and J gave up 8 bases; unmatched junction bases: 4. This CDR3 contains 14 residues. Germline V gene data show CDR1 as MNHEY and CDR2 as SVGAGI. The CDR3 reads CASSYYQGQEKLFF. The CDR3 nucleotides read TGTGCCAGCAGTTACTACCAGGGACAGGAAAAACTGTTTTTT.

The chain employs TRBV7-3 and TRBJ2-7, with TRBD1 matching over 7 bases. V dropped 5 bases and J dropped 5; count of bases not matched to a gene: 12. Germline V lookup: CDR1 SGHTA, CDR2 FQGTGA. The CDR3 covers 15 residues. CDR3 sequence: CASSQAAGGIHEQYF. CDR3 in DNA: TGTGCCAGCAGCCAAGCCGCAGGGGGAATTCACGAGCAGTACTTC. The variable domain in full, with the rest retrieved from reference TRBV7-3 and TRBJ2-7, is GAGVSQTPSNKVTEKGKYVELRCDPISGHTALYWYRQSLGQGPEFLIYFQGTGAADDSGLPNDRFFAVRPEGSVSTLKIQRTERGDSAVYLCASSQAAGGIHEQYFGPGTRLTVT.

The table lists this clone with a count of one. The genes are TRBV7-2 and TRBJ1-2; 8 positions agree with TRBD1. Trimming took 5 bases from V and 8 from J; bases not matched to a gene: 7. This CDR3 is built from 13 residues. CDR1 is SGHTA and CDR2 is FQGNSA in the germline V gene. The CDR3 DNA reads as TGTGCCAGCAGCGGAACAGGGGGTCTAGGCTACACCTTC. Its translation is CASSGTGGLGYTF. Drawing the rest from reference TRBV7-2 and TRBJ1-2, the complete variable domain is GAGVSQSPSNKVTEKGKDVELRCDPISGHTALYWYRQSLGQGLEFLIYFQGNSAPDKSGLPSDRFSAERTGGSVSTLTIQRTQQEDSAVYLCASSGTGGLGYTFGSGTRLTVV.

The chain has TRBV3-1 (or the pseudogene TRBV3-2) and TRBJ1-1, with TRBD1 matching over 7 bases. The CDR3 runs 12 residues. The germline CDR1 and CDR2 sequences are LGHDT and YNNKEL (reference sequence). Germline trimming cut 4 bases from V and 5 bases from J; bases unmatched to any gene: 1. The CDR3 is CASSRQGTEAFF. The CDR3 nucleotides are TGTGCCAGCAGCCGACAGGGAACTGAAGCTTTCTTT.

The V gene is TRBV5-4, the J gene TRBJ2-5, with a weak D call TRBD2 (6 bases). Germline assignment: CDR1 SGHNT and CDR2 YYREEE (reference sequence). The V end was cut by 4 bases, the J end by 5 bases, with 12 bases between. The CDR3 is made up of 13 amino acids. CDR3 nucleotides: TGTGCCAGCAGCGTCCAGGGAGGCGAGACCCAGTACTTC. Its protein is CASSVQGGETQYF. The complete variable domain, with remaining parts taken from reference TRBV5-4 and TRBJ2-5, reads ETGVTQSPTHLIKTRGQQVTLRCSSQSGHNTVSWYQQALGQGPQFIFQYYREEENGRGNFPPRFSGLQFPNYSSELNVNALELDDSALYLCASSVQGGETQYFGPGTRLLVL.